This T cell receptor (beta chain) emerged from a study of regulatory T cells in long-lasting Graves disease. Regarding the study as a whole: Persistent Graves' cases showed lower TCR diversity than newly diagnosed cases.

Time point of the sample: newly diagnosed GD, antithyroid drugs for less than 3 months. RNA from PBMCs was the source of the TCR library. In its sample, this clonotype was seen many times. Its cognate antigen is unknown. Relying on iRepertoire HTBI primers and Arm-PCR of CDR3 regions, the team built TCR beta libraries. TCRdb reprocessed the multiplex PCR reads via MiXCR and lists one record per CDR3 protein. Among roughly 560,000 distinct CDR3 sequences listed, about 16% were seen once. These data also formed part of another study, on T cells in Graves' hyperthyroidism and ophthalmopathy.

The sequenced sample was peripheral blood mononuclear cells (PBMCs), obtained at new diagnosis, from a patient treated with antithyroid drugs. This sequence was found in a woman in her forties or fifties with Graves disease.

CDR3 nucleotides: TGTGCCACCTCGGACAGCCCCGGGAATCAGCCCCAGCATTTT. Translation: CATSDSPGNQPQHF. The chain employs TRBV10-3 and TRBJ1-5, with D perhaps TRBD1 (6 bases). Trimming left V 10 bases short and J 4 bases short, with 17 bases between. CDR1 and CDR2 (germline): ENHRY, SYGVKD. The CDR3 contains 14 residues.